These 12 T cell receptor beta chains originate from one sample sequenced in a study of blood T cell repertoires in COVID-19. Sequencing was performed with immunoSEQ multiplex PCR; in TCRdb, only in-frame clones are kept and a portion is missing. The data contain 130,000 to 150,000 clones, over 75% of them singletons. Sequenced material: peripheral blood. Every receptor here comes from a man in his sixties with active or convalescent COVID-19.

V and J are TRBV10-3 and TRBJ2-3, with D perhaps matching TRBD1 (7 bases). CDR1 and CDR2 from the germline V gene are ENHRY and SYGVKD. V shed 0 bases and J shed 8 bases, with 12 bases lying between them. The CDR3 contains 14 residues. CDR3 DNA sequence: TGTGCCATCAGTGAGTCTACAGGGGAGGCTACGCAGTATTTT. It encodes CAISESTGEATQYF.

Comments on this clone: In the same sample, other DNA sequences code for this CDR3. The V gene is TRBV5-1, the J gene TRBJ2-7; perhaps TRBD2 as D (5 bases). The CDR3 covers 13 residues. The V and J ends lost 0 bases and 4 bases respectively, with 8 bases between them. The germline V gene encodes CDR1 SGHRS and CDR2 YFSETQ. Here the CDR3 DNA reads TGCGCCAGCAGCTTGGCCGGGGTATACGAGCAGTACTTC. Protein: CASSLAGVYEQYF.

This clone has only a few counts. The rearrangement uses TRBV29-1 and TRBJ2-1, with 10 nucleotides matching TRBD1. Germline CDR1 and CDR2: SQVTM and ANQGSEA. Trimming took 5 bases from V and 5 from J; bases not matched to a gene: 6. CDR3 length equals 14 residues. The chain's CDR3 is CSVRDRGFDNEQFF. CDR3 DNA sequence: TGCAGCGTTCGGGACAGGGGTTTTGACAATGAGCAGTTCTTC.

The gene calls are TRBV28 and TRBJ1-1; D is perhaps TRBD1 (6 bases). The CDR3 spans 14 residues. Germline V gene data show CDR1 as MDHEN and CDR2 as SYDVKM. V shed 6 bases and J shed 5 bases, with 16 bases lying between them. The CDR3 DNA sequence: TGTGCCAGCAGGGGACGGGGGGGCGCGACTGAAGCTTTCTTT. Translation: CASRGRGGATEAFF.

The chain has TRBV29-1 and TRBJ2-2; 9 nucleotides match TRBD1. Looked up from germline, CDR1 is SQVTM and CDR2 is ANQGSEA. This CDR3 is built from 14 residues. The V gene end was trimmed by 6 bases and the J gene end by 3 bases; junction bases not matched to a gene: 5. The CDR3 coding sequence is TGCAGCGTCCGGGGGGACAGGGACACCGGGGAGCTGTTTTTT. It codes for CSVRGDRDTGELFF.

The CDR3 loop is CASSPQRETQYF. CDR3 nucleotides: TGTGCCAGCAGCCCCCAGCGGGAGACCCAGTACTTC. V and J are TRBV7-2 and TRBJ2-5; perhaps TRBD2 as D (5 bases). This CDR3 is built from 12 residues. V lost 5 bases, J lost 5 bases, and 9 bases lay in between. The germline CDR1 and CDR2 sequences are SGHTA and FQGNSA.

The chain links TRBV7-9 to TRBJ2-1; D may be TRBD2 (6 bases). Germline lookup yields CDR1 SEHNR and CDR2 FQNEAQ (reference sequence). This CDR3 region has 16 residues. The V end was cut by 2 bases, the J end by 4 bases, with 15 bases between. CDR3 sequence (DNA): TGTGCCAGCAGCTTAAGAACTAGCCTACTATACAATGAGCAGTTCTTC. It translates to CASSLRTSLLYNEQFF.

V usage is TRBV5-5 and J usage is TRBJ1-1; D remains ambiguous. Trimming removed 3 bases at V and 0 bases at J, with 12 bases between. Germline V gene lookup returns CDR1 SGHKS and CDR2 YYEKEE (reference sequence). The CDR3 has 15 residues. The chain's CDR3 is CASSSRERLNTEAFF. The CDR3 DNA sequence: TGTGCCAGCAGCTCCCGGGAGAGATTGAACACTGAAGCTTTCTTT.

The V and J genes are TRBV9 and TRBJ1-6; 7 positions agree with TRBD1. CDR3 length: 14 residues. V was clipped by 3 bases and J by 8 bases; unmatched bases: 5. Germline CDR1 SGDLS, CDR2 YYNGEE. CDR3 nucleotide sequence: TGTGCCAGCAGCGGAACAGGGGAACATTCACCCCTCCACTTT. This sequence encodes CASSGTGEHSPLHF.

This chain joins TRBV7-7 and TRBJ1-3; D possibly corresponds to TRBD1 (6 bases). Germline-derived CDR1 and CDR2 are SSHAT and FNYEAQ (reference sequence). Trimming pared 2 bases from V and 0 bases from J, leaving 8 bases between. This CDR3 comprises 15 residues. CDR3 nucleotides: TGTGCCAGCAGCTTACGAGGGGGCTCTGGAAACACCATATATTTT. The encoded protein is CASSLRGGSGNTIYF.

A word on this clone: One end of the junction does not line up with germline, which may come from a read error. Other DNA sequences in the sample encode the same CDR3. The chain carries TRBV5-4 and TRBJ1-3; TRBD1 matches 9 bases. CDR3 length equals 15 residues. Germline CDR1 is SGHNT and CDR2 is YYREEE (reference sequence). The chain's CDR3 is CASSLRDRERNTIYF. The DNA of the CDR3 is TGTGCCAGCAGCTTAAGGGACAGGGAAAGAAACACTATATATTTT.

This rearrangement joins TRBV28 to TRBJ1-2; no definite D call. The V end lost 2 bases, the J end lost 4 bases, and 8 bases lay between the germline ends. Germline CDR1 reads MDHEN; CDR2 reads SYDVKM. The CDR3 runs to 13 residues. DNA for the CDR3: TGTGCCAGCAGTTTACCGTCTAGCTATGGCTACACCTTC. This sequence encodes CASSLPSSYGYTF.